This T cell receptor (beta chain) was recorded in a study of blood T cell repertoires in COVID-19. Study as a whole: Researchers got acute and convalescent COVID-19 samples from the United States, Italy and Spain. PBMCs, B-cell-depleted T cells, or T cells were the source of the cDNA or gDNA that made up the material.

Germline loops: CDR1 SQVTM, CDR2 ANQGSEA. The V and J ends lost 5 bases and 4 bases, in that order; junction bases with no gene match: 6. The CDR3 has 13 amino acids. This clone has just one count. The repertoire was sequenced with immunoSEQ multiplex PCR; TCRdb's copy has only in-frame clones and lacks some. The repertoire consists of over 100,000 clones, with 79% occurring once and the leading ten covering about 4%. Specimen: peripheral blood. The chain is built from TRBV29-1 and TRBJ1-2, with 8 nucleotides matching TRBD1. The TCR sequence derives from a woman older than 75 with acute or convalescent COVID-19. The CDR3 nucleotides read TGCAGCGTTTCAAGGGACAGGTCCTATGGCTACACCTTC. Protein product: CSVSRDRSYGYTF.